The T cell receptor beta chain under discussion was sequenced for a study of shared T cell receptors in the human thymus. Sequencing was performed with immunoSEQ multiplex PCR; in TCRdb, only in-frame clones are kept and a portion is missing. Counted here are some 660,000 clones, around 87% occurring once; the ten biggest clones make up 0.0094%. The sample also formed part of further work on human thymus T cells. That report notes: Resections obtained during corrective heart surgery supplied the thymus tissue.

The specimen sequenced was thymocytes. The receptor was derived from a boy less than two years old with a congenital heart defect.

The CDR3 sequence is CASSQASRGEISNTGELFF. The CDR3, as DNA: TGCGCCAGCAGCCAAGCTTCTCGGGGGGAGATCTCGAACACCGGGGAGCTGTTTTTT. J is TRBJ2-2 and V is TRBV4-1, with 7 nucleotides matching TRBD2. The V gene end was trimmed by 1 base and the J gene end by 0 bases; junction bases not matched to a gene: 11. The CDR3 consists of 19 residues. Germline loops: CDR1 MGHRA, CDR2 YSYEKL.